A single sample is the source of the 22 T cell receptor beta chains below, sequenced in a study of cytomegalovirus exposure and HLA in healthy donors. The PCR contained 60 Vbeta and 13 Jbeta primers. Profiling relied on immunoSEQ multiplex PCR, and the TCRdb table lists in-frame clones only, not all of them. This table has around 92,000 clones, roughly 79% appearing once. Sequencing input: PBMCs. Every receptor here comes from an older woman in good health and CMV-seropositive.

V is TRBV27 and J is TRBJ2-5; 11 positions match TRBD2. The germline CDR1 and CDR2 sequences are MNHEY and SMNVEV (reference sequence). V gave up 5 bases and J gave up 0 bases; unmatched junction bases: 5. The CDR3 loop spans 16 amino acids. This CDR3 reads CASSGLGLADQETQYF. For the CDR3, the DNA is TGTGCCAGCAGTGGTTTGGGACTAGCGGACCAAGAGACCCAGTACTTC.

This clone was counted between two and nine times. In nucleotides, the CDR3 is TGTGCCAGCAGCTTCTCCAGGGGTTCAGCTTTCTTT. This codes for CASSFSRGSAFF. The rearrangement links TRBV11-2 to TRBJ1-1; maybe TRBD1 (6 bases). The V gene's germline CDR1 is SGHAT and CDR2 FQNNGV. This CDR3 has 12 amino acids. V was cut by 3 bases and J by 10 bases, with 12 bases left in between.

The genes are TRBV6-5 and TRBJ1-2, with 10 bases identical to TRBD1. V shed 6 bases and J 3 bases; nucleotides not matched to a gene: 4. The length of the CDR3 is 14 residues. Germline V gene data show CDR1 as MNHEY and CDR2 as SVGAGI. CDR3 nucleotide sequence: TGTGCCAGCAGCGAGACAGGGGGCGACTATGGCTACACCTTC. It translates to CASSETGGDYGYTF.

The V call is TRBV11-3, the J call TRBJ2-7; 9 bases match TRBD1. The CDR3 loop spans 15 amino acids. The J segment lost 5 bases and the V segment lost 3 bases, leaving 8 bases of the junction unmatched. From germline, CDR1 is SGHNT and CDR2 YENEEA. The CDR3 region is CASSLGGQGRHEQYF. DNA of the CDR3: TGTGCCAGCAGCTTGGGGGGACAGGGACGGCACGAGCAGTACTTC.

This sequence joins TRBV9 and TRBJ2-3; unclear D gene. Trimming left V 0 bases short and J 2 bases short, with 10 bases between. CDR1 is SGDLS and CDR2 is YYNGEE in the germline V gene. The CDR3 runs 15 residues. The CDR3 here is CASSVDVEYTDTQYF. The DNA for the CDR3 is TGTGCCAGCAGCGTAGATGTTGAGTACACAGATACGCAGTATTTT.

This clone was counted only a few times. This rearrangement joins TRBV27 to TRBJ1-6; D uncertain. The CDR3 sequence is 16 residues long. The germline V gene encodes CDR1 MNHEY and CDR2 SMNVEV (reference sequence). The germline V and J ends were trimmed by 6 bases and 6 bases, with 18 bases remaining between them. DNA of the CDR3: TGTGCCAGCAGACTATCGGCCGCCGTCGTTAATTCACCCCTCCACTTT. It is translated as CASRLSAAVVNSPLHF.

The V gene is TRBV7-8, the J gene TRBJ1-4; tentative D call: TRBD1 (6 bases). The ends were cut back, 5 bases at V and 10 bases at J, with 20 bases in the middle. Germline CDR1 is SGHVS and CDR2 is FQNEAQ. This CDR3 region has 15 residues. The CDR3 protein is CASSTMGAGAGKLFF. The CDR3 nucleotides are TGTGCCAGCAGCACCATGGGGGCAGGAGCAGGAAAACTGTTTTTT.

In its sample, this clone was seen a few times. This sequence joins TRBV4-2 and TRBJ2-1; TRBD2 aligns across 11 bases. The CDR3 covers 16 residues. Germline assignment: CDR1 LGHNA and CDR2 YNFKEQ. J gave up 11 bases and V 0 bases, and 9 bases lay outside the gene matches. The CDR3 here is CASSQDLELAGVKQFF. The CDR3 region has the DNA TGTGCCAGCAGCCAAGATCTTGAACTAGCGGGGGTAAAGCAGTTCTTC.

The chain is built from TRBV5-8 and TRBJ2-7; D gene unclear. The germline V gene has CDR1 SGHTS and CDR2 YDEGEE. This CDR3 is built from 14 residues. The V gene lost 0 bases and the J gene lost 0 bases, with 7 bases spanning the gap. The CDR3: CASSLGRTSYEQYF. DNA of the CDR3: TGTGCCAGCAGCTTGGGCAGAACCTCCTACGAGCAGTACTTC.

The CDR3 bases are TGTGCCAGTCAAAGACGGGCTGAAGCTTTCTTT. The encoded protein is CASQRRAEAFF. The V gene is TRBV6-5, the J gene TRBJ1-1, with D unresolved. V lost 9 bases and J 6 bases, leaving 11 bases between the germline ends. CDR3 length: 11 residues. CDR1 is MNHEY and CDR2 is SVGAGI in the germline V gene.

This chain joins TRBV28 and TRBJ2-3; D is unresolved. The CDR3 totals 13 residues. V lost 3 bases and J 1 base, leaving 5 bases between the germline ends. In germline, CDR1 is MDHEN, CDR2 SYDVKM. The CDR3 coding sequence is TGTGCCAGCAGTTTTCCCGGCACAGATACGCAGTATTTT. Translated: CASSFPGTDTQYF.

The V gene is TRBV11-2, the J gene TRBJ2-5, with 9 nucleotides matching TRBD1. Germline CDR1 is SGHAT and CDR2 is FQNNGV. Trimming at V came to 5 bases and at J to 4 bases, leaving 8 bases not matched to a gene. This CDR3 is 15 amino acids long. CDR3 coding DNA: TGTGCCAGCAGCCACACACCGGACAGGGGAGAGACCCAGTACTTC. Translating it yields CASSHTPDRGETQYF.

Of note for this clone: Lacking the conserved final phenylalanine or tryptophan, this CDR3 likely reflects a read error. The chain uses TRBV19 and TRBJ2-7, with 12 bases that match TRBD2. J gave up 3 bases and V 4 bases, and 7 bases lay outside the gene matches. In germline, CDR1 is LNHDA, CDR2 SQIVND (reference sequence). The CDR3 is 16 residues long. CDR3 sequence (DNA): TGTGCCAGTAGTACACCCCTACTAGCGGGGGGCTACGAGCAGTACCTC. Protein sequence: CASSTPLLAGGYEQYL.

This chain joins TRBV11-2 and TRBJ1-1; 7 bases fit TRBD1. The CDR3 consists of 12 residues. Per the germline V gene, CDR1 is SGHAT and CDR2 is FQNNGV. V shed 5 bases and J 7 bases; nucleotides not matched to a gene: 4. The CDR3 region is CASSARQGEAFF. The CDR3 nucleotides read TGTGCCAGCAGCGCCCGACAGGGTGAAGCTTTCTTT.

CDR3 loop: CASSYSASDTQYF. In nucleotides, the CDR3 is TGTGCCAGCAGTTACTCCGCGTCGGATACGCAGTATTTT. The J gene is TRBJ2-3, the V gene TRBV6-5, with D unresolved. Germline V gene data show CDR1 as MNHEY and CDR2 as SVGAGI. The CDR3 is made up of 13 amino acids. V lost 0 bases, J lost 6 bases, and 7 bases lay in between.

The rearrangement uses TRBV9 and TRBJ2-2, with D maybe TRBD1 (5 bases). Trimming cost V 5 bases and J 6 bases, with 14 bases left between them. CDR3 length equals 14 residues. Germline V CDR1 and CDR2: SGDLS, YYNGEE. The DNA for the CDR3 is TGTGCCAGCAGGTCTGAAATAGGGGCCGGGGAGCTGTTTTTT. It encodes CASRSEIGAGELFF. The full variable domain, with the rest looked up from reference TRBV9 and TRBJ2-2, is DSGVTQTPKHLITATGQRVTLRCSPRSGDLSVYWYQQSLDQGLQFLIQYYNGEERAKGNILERFSAQQFPDLHSELNLSSLELGDSALYFCASRSEIGAGELFFGEGSRLTVL.

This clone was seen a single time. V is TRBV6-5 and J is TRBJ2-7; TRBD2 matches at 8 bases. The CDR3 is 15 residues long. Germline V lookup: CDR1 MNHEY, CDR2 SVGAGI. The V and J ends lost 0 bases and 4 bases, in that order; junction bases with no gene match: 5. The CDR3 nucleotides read TGTGCCAGCAGTTACTCTCGGGAGGGCCTGTACGAGCAGTACTTC. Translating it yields CASSYSREGLYEQYF.

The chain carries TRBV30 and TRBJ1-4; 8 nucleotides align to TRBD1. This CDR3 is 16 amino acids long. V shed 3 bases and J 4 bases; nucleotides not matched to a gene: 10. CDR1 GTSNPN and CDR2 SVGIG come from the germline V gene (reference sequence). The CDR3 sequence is CAWSRTTGGINEKLFF. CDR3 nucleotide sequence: TGTGCCTGGAGCCGAACCACAGGGGGGATTAATGAAAAACTGTTTTTT.

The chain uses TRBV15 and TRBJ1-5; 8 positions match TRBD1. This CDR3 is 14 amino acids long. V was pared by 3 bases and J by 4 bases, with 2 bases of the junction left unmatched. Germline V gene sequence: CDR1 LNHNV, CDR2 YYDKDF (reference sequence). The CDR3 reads CATSSRQGNQPQHF. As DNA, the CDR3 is TGTGCCACCAGCAGCCGACAGGGGAATCAGCCCCAGCATTTT.

CDR3 amino acids: CASSRTGTNTEAFF. The CDR3 DNA reads as TGCGCCAGCAGCAGGACAGGTACGAACACTGAAGCTTTCTTT. This sequence joins TRBV5-1 and TRBJ1-1, with 7 bases lining up with TRBD1. Germline values: CDR1 SGHRS, CDR2 YFSETQ. The CDR3 length is 14 residues. J was trimmed by 1 base and V by 4 bases; bases with no gene match: 4.

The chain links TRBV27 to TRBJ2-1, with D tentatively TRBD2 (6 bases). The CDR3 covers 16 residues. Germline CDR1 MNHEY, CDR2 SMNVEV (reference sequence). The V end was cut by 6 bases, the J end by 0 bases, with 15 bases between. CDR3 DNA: TGTGCCAGCAGGCCCACGGACTATGCCTCCTACAATGAGCAGTTCTTC. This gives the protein CASRPTDYASYNEQFF.

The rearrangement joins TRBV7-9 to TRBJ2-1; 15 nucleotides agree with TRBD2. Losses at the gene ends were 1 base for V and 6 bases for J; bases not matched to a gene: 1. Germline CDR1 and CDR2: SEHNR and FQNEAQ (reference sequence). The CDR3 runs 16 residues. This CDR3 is CASSLGTSGGGNEQFF. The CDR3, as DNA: TGTGCCAGCAGCTTAGGGACTAGCGGGGGGGGCAATGAGCAGTTCTTC.